Presented here are 31 T cell receptor beta chains from one specimen sequenced in a study of T cells in tuberculosis. Sample time point: new active TB diagnosis, blood taken before or within 7 days of starting treatment. TCRdb's copy holds only in-frame clones and misses some; the assay was immunoSEQ multiplex PCR. The data show some 49,000 clones, roughly 96% seen once. This specimen was PBMCs, taken at tuberculosis diagnosis. The origin of the receptors is an adult with tuberculosis.

V gene TRBV5-4 combines with J gene TRBJ1-2; tentative D call: TRBD1 (5 bases). This CDR3 is 13 amino acids long. With 1 base removed from V and 3 bases from J, the gap between germline ends came to 7 bases. Germline CDR1 and CDR2: SGHNT and YYREEE (reference sequence). As DNA, the CDR3 is TGTGCCAGCAGCTTGACCAGGGACTATGGCTACACCTTC. Amino acids: CASSLTRDYGYTF.

V gene TRBV6-5 combines with J gene TRBJ2-2, with TRBD2 as a possible D gene (5 bases). Trimming shortened V by 6 bases and J by 7 bases, and 6 bases separated the two germline ends. Germline values: CDR1 MNHEY, CDR2 SVGAGI. This CDR3 spans 11 amino acids. CDR3 loop: CASSRGGELFF. In DNA form, the CDR3 reads TGTGCCAGCAGCCGGGGCGGGGAGCTGTTTTTT.

The V gene is TRBV30, the J gene TRBJ1-1, with D maybe TRBD1 (5 bases). This CDR3 has 13 amino acids. Germline-derived CDR1 and CDR2 are GTSNPN and SVGIG (reference sequence). V was cut by 0 bases and J by 1 base, with 6 bases left in between. The CDR3 loop is CAWSVGANTEAFF. For the CDR3, the DNA is TGTGCCTGGAGTGTAGGGGCGAACACTGAAGCTTTCTTT.

The chain employs TRBV27 and TRBJ2-1, with 13 bases lining up with TRBD2. The CDR3 is made up of 17 amino acids. Germline-derived CDR1 and CDR2 are MNHEY and SMNVEV (reference sequence). Trimming cost V 3 bases and J 5 bases; bases outside gene matches: 7. The CDR3 bases are TGTGCCAGCAGTTTCGTCACGACTAGCGGGAGGCACAATGAGCAGTTCTTC. Translation gives CASSFVTTSGRHNEQFF.

This chain joins TRBV5-3 and TRBJ2-7; TRBD2 matches at 7 bases. TRBV5-3 is labeled an ORF, and its function is uncertain. The V segment lost 1 base and the J segment 2 bases; nucleotides outside the gene matches: 6. The CDR3 totals 15 residues. The CDR3 loop is CARSLWLADAYEQYF. CDR3 DNA sequence: TGTGCCAGAAGCTTGTGGCTAGCGGACGCCTACGAGCAGTACTTC.

The chain is built from TRBV19 and TRBJ2-6; 10 bases align to TRBD1. Unmatched junction bases numbered 16, after V lost 2 bases and J lost 0 bases. Germline CDR1 and CDR2: LNHDA and SQIVND (reference sequence). The CDR3 has 22 amino acids. CDR3 sequence (DNA): TGTGCCAGTAGTATAAGTATAGTGGGACAGGGGAGTCTCCTCTCTGGGGCCAACGTCCTGACTTTC. The encoded protein is CASSISIVGQGSLLSGANVLTF.

The J gene is TRBJ2-7, the V gene TRBV19; 8 bases are a match to TRBD1. CDR3 length: 15 residues. In germline, CDR1 is LNHDA, CDR2 SQIVND (reference sequence). J gave up 5 bases and V 6 bases, and 12 bases lay outside the gene matches. Here the CDR3 reads CASRFRDRLRDEQYF. The CDR3 DNA reads TGTGCCAGTAGATTCCGGGACAGGCTAAGGGACGAGCAGTACTTC.

The J gene is TRBJ2-1, the V gene TRBV9; D is unclear. Germline CDR1 reads SGDLS; CDR2 reads YYNGEE. V lost 0 bases and J 0 bases, leaving 13 bases between the germline ends. This CDR3 region has 17 residues. The CDR3 loop is CASSVGKLLSSYNEQFF. CDR3 coding DNA: TGTGCCAGCAGCGTAGGGAAACTATTGAGCTCCTACAATGAGCAGTTCTTC.

The CDR3 DNA reads TGTGCCAGTTCGTCCGGGCGGGCCTCCTACGAGCAGTACTTC. Translated, it gives CASSSGRASYEQYF. V is TRBV19 and J is TRBJ2-7; D is perhaps TRBD2 (5 bases). This CDR3 is 14 amino acids long. V dropped 8 bases and J dropped 0 bases, with 14 bases sitting between them. Germline loops: CDR1 LNHDA, CDR2 SQIVND (reference sequence).

This chain uses TRBV14 with TRBJ1-1, with D perhaps matching TRBD1 (6 bases). Trimming stripped 0 bases from V and 3 bases from J, with 20 bases between. Germline V lookup: CDR1 SGHDN, CDR2 FVKESK. The CDR3 covers 18 residues. CDR3 DNA sequence: TGTGCCAGCAGCCAAGAGGGAAGGTGGGGGCAGAAGGACACTGAAGCTTTCTTT. It codes for CASSQEGRWGQKDTEAFF.

The chain has TRBV30 and TRBJ2-5; TRBD2 is a possible D gene (7 bases). The V gene's germline CDR1 is GTSNPN and CDR2 SVGIG (reference sequence). The CDR3 is 16 amino acids. Trimming cost V 0 bases and J 5 bases, with 19 bases left between them. The CDR3 protein is CAWSVSWSGGAETQYF. DNA for the CDR3: TGTGCCTGGAGTGTAAGCTGGTCGGGGGGCGCGGAGACCCAGTACTTC.

V gene TRBV6-6 combines with J gene TRBJ1-2; D perhaps matches TRBD1 (6 bases). Germline-derived CDR1 and CDR2 are MNHNY and SVGAGI (reference sequence). The V and J ends lost 1 base and 4 bases respectively, with 16 bases between them. The CDR3 is made up of 16 amino acids. The CDR3 is CASSYFAPTGPYGYTF. DNA for the CDR3: TGTGCCAGCAGTTACTTCGCACCGACAGGCCCCTATGGCTACACCTTC.

This rearrangement joins TRBV5-4 to TRBJ1-2; D possibly corresponds to TRBD1 (5 bases). Germline-derived CDR1 and CDR2 are SGHNT and YYREEE (reference sequence). Trimming cost V 0 bases and J 4 bases, with 10 bases left between them. CDR3 length equals 14 residues. The DNA for the CDR3 is TGTGCCAGCAGCTTGGTGGGGGGTAGCTATGGCTACACCTTC. Translating gives CASSLVGGSYGYTF.

The chain is built from TRBV1 and TRBJ1-3; the DNA was not compared with TRBD1, the D call given in the table. TRBV1 is deemed a pseudogene. The CDR3 is 15 amino acids. The CDR3 DNA reads TGCACCAGCAGCCACTCAGGGAACTCTGGAAACACCATATATTTT. Amino acids: CTSSHSGNSGNTIYF.

This clone was recorded once. The J gene is TRBJ2-1, the V gene TRBV5-1; D uncertain. Germline-derived CDR1 and CDR2 are SGHRS and YFSETQ. The CDR3 spans 14 residues. V gave up 4 bases and J gave up 4 bases, with 12 bases separating them. The CDR3 DNA is TGCGCCAGCAGCCCGCGTACTGATTACAATGAGCAGTTCTTC. Translation gives CASSPRTDYNEQFF.

The V and J genes are TRBV7-9 and TRBJ1-1; D is unclear. The CDR3 is 14 residues long. Germline assignment: CDR1 SEHNR and CDR2 FQNEAQ (reference sequence). V was cut by 3 bases and J by 1 base, with 9 bases left in between. The CDR3 DNA sequence: TGTGCCAGCAGCTTCGGAACAGCGAACACTGAAGCTTTCTTT. It yields the protein CASSFGTANTEAFF.

This chain links TRBV30 with TRBJ1-2; 8 bases map to TRBD1. The V gene's germline CDR1 is GTSNPN and CDR2 SVGIG (reference sequence). V dropped 0 bases and J dropped 8; count of bases not matched to a gene: 8. The CDR3 contains 14 residues. The CDR3 protein is CAWSVRQGARGYTF. CDR3 DNA sequence: TGTGCCTGGAGTGTAAGGCAGGGGGCTCGAGGCTACACCTTC.

This chain links TRBV2 with TRBJ1-5; 11 bases agree with TRBD1. Germline V CDR1 and CDR2: SNHLY, FYNNEI. CDR3 length equals 13 residues. Trimming took 5 bases from V and 11 from J; bases not matched to a gene: 5. Written as DNA, the CDR3 is TGTGCCAGCAGTACGGACAGGGGGCGCGCCCAGCATTTT. Residues: CASSTDRGRAQHF.

This clone was seen only a few times. The chain employs TRBV28 and TRBJ2-3; TRBD1 aligns across 8 bases. This CDR3 is built from 15 residues. CDR1 and CDR2 from the germline V gene are MDHEN and SYDVKM. The ends lost 10 bases at V and 6 bases at J; junction bases unmatched: 15. CDR3 sequence reads: CATVSPGTGPDTQYF. In DNA form, the CDR3 reads TGTGCCACAGTTTCCCCCGGGACAGGCCCTGATACGCAGTATTTT.

The chain joins TRBV11-2 to TRBJ2-7; TRBD2 might be the D (6 bases). V was cut by 8 bases and J by 3 bases, with 23 bases left in between. The CDR3 consists of 16 residues. The germline V gene has CDR1 SGHAT and CDR2 FQNNGV. CDR3 amino acids: CASGGNSGKFLYEQYF. The CDR3 coding sequence is TGTGCCAGCGGAGGAAATAGCGGAAAGTTCCTCTACGAGCAGTACTTC.

This clone was observed a handful of times. This chain joins TRBV27 and TRBJ2-5; D is unresolved. Germline V gene data show CDR1 as MNHEY and CDR2 as SMNVEV (reference sequence). CDR3 length: 13 residues. V lost 5 bases, J lost 1 base, and 8 bases lay in between. The CDR3 loop reads CASSRVVQETQYF. The CDR3 DNA reads as TGTGCCAGCAGTCGAGTGGTCCAAGAGACCCAGTACTTC.

V gene TRBV7-9 combines with J gene TRBJ2-7; D unresolved. CDR1 is SEHNR, CDR2 FQNEAQ, per germline (reference sequence). V was shortened by 3 bases and J by 2 bases, with 14 bases between the two germline ends. CDR3 length equals 15 residues. This chain's CDR3 is CASSFVQNSTYEQYF. CDR3 DNA sequence: TGTGCCAGCAGCTTCGTACAGAACAGCACCTACGAGCAGTACTTC. The full variable domain, with the rest looked up from reference TRBV7-9 and TRBJ2-7, is DTGVSQNPRHKITKRGQNVTFRCDPISEHNRLYWYRQTLGQGPEFLTYFQNEAQLEKSRLLSDRFSAERPKGSFSTLEIQRTEQGDSAMYLCASSFVQNSTYEQYFGPGTRLTVT.

The gene calls are TRBV13 and TRBJ1-2, with 11 nucleotides matching TRBD1. CDR1 is PRHDT, CDR2 FYEKMQ, per germline (reference sequence). CDR3 length: 15 residues. V lost 3 bases, J lost 4 bases, and 4 bases stayed unmatched. CDR3 sequence reads: CASSFRDRGSYGYTF. In DNA, the CDR3 is TGTGCCAGCAGCTTCCGGGACAGGGGGTCCTATGGCTACACCTTC.

The chain couples TRBV10-3 to TRBJ1-1, with 8 bases fitting TRBD1. V was pared by 5 bases and J by 4 bases, with 6 bases of the junction left unmatched. Germline V gene lookup returns CDR1 ENHRY and CDR2 SYGVKD. CDR3 size: 14 residues. The CDR3 DNA sequence: TGTGCCATCAGTATGCGACAGGGGCGCACTGAAGCTTTCTTT. Protein product: CAISMRQGRTEAFF.

The genes are TRBV6-6 and TRBJ1-2; D is ambiguous. Germline V gene data show CDR1 as MNHNY and CDR2 as SVGAGI (reference sequence). The CDR3 covers 14 residues. V was cut by 4 bases and J by 8 bases, with 17 bases left in between. The CDR3 DNA is TGTGCCAGCAGTTCCTTTGGGGAGGGAGGGGGCTACACCTTC. This encodes CASSSFGEGGGYTF.

The chain employs TRBV6-5 and TRBJ2-3; D is perhaps TRBD1 (5 bases). The germline V gene encodes CDR1 MNHEY and CDR2 SVGAGI. This CDR3 spans 15 amino acids. V gave up 0 bases and J gave up 3 bases, with 10 bases separating them. CDR3 region: CASSYSAGWTDTQYF. CDR3 sequence (DNA): TGTGCCAGCAGTTACTCGGCAGGGTGGACAGATACGCAGTATTTT.

This sequence joins TRBV5-1 and TRBJ2-3; 11 bases map to TRBD1. V lost 4 bases to trimming and J lost 3 bases; unmatched junction nucleotides: 10. CDR1 SGHRS and CDR2 YFSETQ come from the germline V gene. CDR3 length equals 17 residues. CDR3 protein: CASSRSGTGGKTDTQYF. The CDR3 region has the DNA TGCGCCAGCAGCCGTTCCGGGACAGGGGGGAAAACAGATACGCAGTATTTT.

The V and J genes are TRBV30 and TRBJ1-1; D is uncertain. The germline V and J ends were trimmed by 3 bases and 5 bases, with 13 bases remaining between them. The CDR3 is made up of 13 amino acids. Germline CDR1 and CDR2: GTSNPN and SVGIG (reference sequence). The CDR3 region has the DNA TGTGCCTGGAGGGCAGGTGGTTATACTGAAGCTTTCTTT. As protein: CAWRAGGYTEAFF.

The chain uses TRBV7-6 and TRBJ2-1, with D possibly being TRBD1 (5 bases). This CDR3 comprises 14 residues. With 0 bases removed from V and 8 bases from J, the gap between germline ends came to 11 bases. Germline V gene data show CDR1 as SGHVS and CDR2 as FNYEAQ. CDR3 coding DNA: TGTGCCAGCAGCTTAGCGCCTAGGGGCGATGAGCAGTTCTTC. Its protein product is CASSLAPRGDEQFF.

The chain combines TRBV7-9 with TRBJ2-3; TRBD2 aligns across 7 bases. V shed 5 bases, J shed 2 bases, and the junction held 7 bases outside the gene matches. Germline V gene sequence: CDR1 SEHNR, CDR2 FQNEAQ (reference sequence). The CDR3 is made up of 15 amino acids. As DNA, the CDR3 is TGTGCCAGCAGCCCGAGCGGGATCCCCACAGATACGCAGTATTTT. It encodes CASSPSGIPTDTQYF.

The chain joins TRBV13 to TRBJ2-1, with D perhaps matching TRBD2 (5 bases). With 5 bases removed from V and 5 bases from J, the gap between germline ends came to 25 bases. The CDR3 is 18 residues long. Germline assignment: CDR1 PRHDT and CDR2 FYEKMQ (reference sequence). CDR3 amino acids: CASSPSPASPKRNNEQFF. DNA for the CDR3: TGTGCCAGCAGCCCCTCCCCCGCTTCCCCGAAGCGGAACAATGAGCAGTTCTTC.